The entry below gives a single TCR beta chain sequence along with its context. Its antigen is unknown. The sample is drawn from a study of T-cell reconstitution after alpha-beta-depleted transplantation in children. Notes on the study in general: For some patients, TCRbeta diversity was high at day 60 because of recipient T cells and thymic progenitors that survived. Newly produced T cells mostly provided counts and TCRbeta diversity after one year, as hyperexpanded clones declined. Reportedly, roughly two months post-transplant, alpha-beta T cells arose from several hundred expanded graft clones.

Unique molecular identifiers were incorporated into the prepared TCRbeta library. TCRdb called the PCR reads again in MiXCR, with one record for every CDR3 protein. The repertoire consists of hundreds of thousands of distinct CDR3 sequences, with 15% to 20% occurring once and the leading ten covering approximately 4.5%. The origin of this receptor is a male patient younger than 18 who had a stem cell transplant for acute lymphoblastic leukemia, so the T cells may come from the graft donor. The source was PBMCs, mostly from graft donor cells, collected 360 days after TCRalphabeta/CD19-depleted stem cell transplant.

The CDR3 reads CASSQAEGARRGYTF. As DNA, the CDR3 is TGCGCCAGCAGCCAAGCTGAGGGGGCGCGGCGTGGCTACACCTTC. The chain carries TRBV4-1 and TRBJ1-2; 7 bases align to TRBD1. This CDR3 is built from 15 residues. Germline CDR1 is MGHRA and CDR2 is YSYEKL. After removal of 1 base from V and 7 bases from J, the junction contained 9 bases not matched to a gene.